Each of the 25 T cell receptor beta chains below was sequenced from the same sample in a study of shared clonotypes between healthy human individuals (dated by TCRdb to 2020 to 2021). Preparation of the library involved the immunoSEQ multiplex PCR assay. TCRdb's version of the immuneACCESS table is confined to in-frame rearrangements and falls short of the full clone set. An unresolved V gene accounts for under half of the shortfall where checked; the remainder is of unknown origin. This sample comprises over 95,000 clones, under 70% of them detected only once. Roughly a quarter of the sample rests with the top ten. Material for sequencing was memory CD8+ T cells sorted from blood. Per the publication, the cell subset or site label means: CD45RO+ cells pooled with CCR7-negative TemRA cells. The source is a woman aged 30 to 39 in good health.

V and J are TRBV28 and TRBJ1-3, with D tentatively TRBD1 (6 bases). CDR1 and CDR2 (germline): MDHEN, SYDVKM. With 6 bases removed from V and 1 base from J, the gap between germline ends came to 19 bases. The CDR3 length is 17 residues. The CDR3 protein is CASSPPRSGASGNTIYF. DNA of the CDR3: TGTGCCAGCAGCCCCCCCCGTTCAGGGGCTTCTGGAAACACCATATATTTT.

This chain links TRBV5-4 with TRBJ2-7; possibly TRBD2 for D (6 bases). V was shortened by 3 bases and J by 0 bases, with 10 bases between the two germline ends. The CDR3 has 14 residues. Germline CDR1 and CDR2: SGHNT and YYREEE (reference sequence). The CDR3 DNA reads as TGTGCCAGCAGCTCCGGACTACTCTCCTACGAGCAGTACTTC. This gives the protein CASSSGLLSYEQYF.

This chain connects TRBV11-2 to TRBJ1-2; possible D gene TRBD1, 5 bases. Trimming took 3 bases from V and 8 from J, leaving 13 bases between them. CDR1 and CDR2 from the germline V gene are SGHAT and FQNNGV. The CDR3 contains 13 residues. CDR3 residues: CASSLGGFKGYTF. Written as DNA, the CDR3 is TGTGCCAGCAGCTTGGGGGGGTTTAAGGGCTACACCTTC.

V usage is TRBV6-1 and J usage is TRBJ2-5, with TRBD2 matching 12 bases. Losses at the gene ends were 4 bases for V and 4 bases for J; bases not matched to a gene: 7. CDR1 is MNHNS and CDR2 is SASEGT in the germline V gene. The CDR3 has 16 residues. CDR3 loop: CASSGLAGEGRETQYF. CDR3 bases: TGTGCCAGCAGTGGACTAGCGGGAGAAGGTCGAGAGACCCAGTACTTC.

This chain joins TRBV9 and TRBJ1-1, with D unresolved. In germline, CDR1 is SGDLS, CDR2 YYNGEE. The CDR3 has 13 residues. The V end was cut by 0 bases, the J end by 1 base, with 4 bases between. Written as DNA, the CDR3 is TGTGCCAGCAGCGTAGAAGAGAACACTGAAGCTTTCTTT. It encodes CASSVEENTEAFF.

The chain employs TRBV28 and TRBJ2-7; unclear D gene. This CDR3 comprises 11 residues. V lost 8 bases to trimming and J lost 2 bases, with 7 bases between them. Germline CDR1 reads MDHEN; CDR2 reads SYDVKM. CDR3 DNA sequence: TGTGCCAGCCCTCCTCCCTACGAGCAGTACTTC. Translated, it gives CASPPPYEQYF.

The genes are TRBV9 and TRBJ2-2, with TRBD1 as a possible D gene (6 bases). Per germline, CDR1 SGDLS and CDR2 YYNGEE. The CDR3 covers 16 residues. V dropped 1 base and J dropped 5 bases, with 15 bases sitting between them. CDR3 in amino acids: CASSVLRTAATGELFF. CDR3 DNA: TGTGCCAGCAGCGTATTAAGGACAGCAGCTACCGGGGAGCTGTTTTTT.

This chain connects TRBV11-2 to TRBJ2-7; 8 bases line up with TRBD1. The CDR3 contains 15 residues. The germline V gene encodes CDR1 SGHAT and CDR2 FQNNGV. J was trimmed by 5 bases and V by 3 bases; bases with no gene match: 9. Here the CDR3 DNA reads TGTGCCAGCAGCTTCGAAGGACAGGGTGTAAACGAGCAGTACTTC. It is translated as CASSFEGQGVNEQYF. The full variable domain, completed using reference TRBV11-2 and TRBJ2-7, is EAGVAQSPRYKIIEKRQSVAFWCNPISGHATLYWYQQILGQGPKLLIQFQNNGVVDDSQLPKDRFSAERLKGVDSTLKIQPAKLEDSAVYLCASSFEGQGVNEQYFGPGTRLTVT.

The sample holds many counts of this clone. The genes are TRBV7-9 and TRBJ1-5; D possibly corresponds to TRBD1 (5 bases). In germline, CDR1 is SEHNR, CDR2 FQNEAQ (reference sequence). The CDR3 spans 15 residues. V was pared by 5 bases and J by 4 bases, with 15 bases between. CDR3 loop: CASSGTGPGNQPQHF. The CDR3 DNA follows: TGTGCCAGCAGCGGGACGGGTCCAGGGAATCAGCCCCAGCATTTT.

The chain uses TRBV19 and TRBJ1-1, with D perhaps matching TRBD1 (6 bases). Germline loops: CDR1 LNHDA, CDR2 SQIVND (reference sequence). CDR3 length equals 18 residues. The V end lost 3 bases, the J end lost 1 base, and 21 bases lay between the germline ends. CDR3 sequence reads: CASSIWAGAQVTNTEAFF. CDR3 DNA: TGTGCCAGTAGTATCTGGGCAGGGGCCCAGGTAACGAACACTGAAGCTTTCTTT.

The V and J genes are TRBV5-6 and TRBJ2-1; D may correspond to TRBD1 or TRBD2 (6 bases each). Germline V lookup: CDR1 SGHDT, CDR2 YYEEEE. This CDR3 region has 15 residues. Between the trimmed V and J ends, which lost 0 bases and 10 bases, there was a span of 17 bases. For the CDR3, the DNA is TGTGCCAGCAGCTTGGTGGGAGGAGGGGGACACGAGCAGTTCTTC. It encodes CASSLVGGGGHEQFF. The whole variable domain, remainder taken from reference TRBV5-6 and TRBJ2-1, is DAGVTQSPTHLIKTRGQQVTLRCSPKSGHDTVSWYQQALGQGPQFIFQYYEEEERQRGNFPDRFSGHQFPNYSSELNVNALLLGDSALYLCASSLVGGGGHEQFFGPGTRLTVL.

This clone was counted a single time. This chain uses TRBV4-1 with TRBJ1-4; 7 bases are a match to TRBD1. Germline V CDR1 and CDR2: MGHRA, YSYEKL. This CDR3 is 16 amino acids long. Germline trimming cut 6 bases from V and 5 bases from J; bases unmatched to any gene: 12. CDR3 bases: TGCGCCAGCAGATTTACCTCCGGGACAGTGAATGAAAAACTGTTTTTT. Its translation: CASRFTSGTVNEKLFF.

This clone was counted many times. This chain links TRBV6-4 with TRBJ2-3, with TRBD1 matching 10 bases. V was clipped by 5 bases and J by 0 bases; unmatched bases: 5. Germline CDR1 reads MRHNA; CDR2 reads SNTAGT. This CDR3 comprises 16 residues. The CDR3 is CASSPGQGGSTDTQYF. CDR3 DNA: TGTGCCAGCAGTCCTGGACAGGGGGGTAGCACAGATACGCAGTATTTT.

In DNA form, the CDR3 reads TGCGCCAGCAGCCAAGATGGGCTAGGTACGCAGTATTTT. This encodes CASSQDGLGTQYF. The chain employs TRBV4-1 and TRBJ2-3; no reliable D call. The CDR3 has 13 residues. The germline V gene encodes CDR1 MGHRA and CDR2 YSYEKL. V lost 0 bases and J lost 8, with 9 bases in between.

The V call is TRBV19, the J call TRBJ1-2; TRBD1 matches at 10 bases. J lost 8 bases, V lost 3 bases, and 3 bases had no gene match. Germline V gene data show CDR1 as LNHDA and CDR2 as SQIVND (reference sequence). CDR3 size: 13 residues. The CDR3 DNA reads TGTGCCAGTAGTATGGGACAGGGGCGAGGCTACACCTTC. Encoded protein: CASSMGQGRGYTF. The whole variable domain, remainder taken from reference TRBV19 and TRBJ1-2, is DGGITQSPKYLFRKEGQNVTLSCEQNLNHDAMYWYRQDPGQGLRLIYYSQIVNDFQKGDIAEGYSVSREKKESFPLTVTSAQKNPTAFYLCASSMGQGRGYTFGSGTRLTVV.

This clone was counted between two and nine times. J is TRBJ2-1 and V is TRBV9; 13 bases line up with TRBD2. This CDR3 contains 19 residues. The junction had 11 bases not matched to a gene; V was cut back by 3 bases and J by 2 bases. Germline V gives CDR1 SGDLS, CDR2 YYNGEE. CDR3 protein: CASSDLDGLAGDTYNEQFF. DNA of the CDR3: TGTGCCAGCAGCGATTTAGACGGACTAGCGGGAGACACCTACAATGAGCAGTTCTTC.

J is TRBJ2-1 and V is TRBV14, with 10 bases that match TRBD2. Unmatched junction bases numbered 16, after V lost 4 bases and J lost 1 base. Per the germline V gene, CDR1 is SGHDN and CDR2 is FVKESK. The CDR3 has 20 amino acids. The CDR3: CASSPLAGVNSVGSYNEQFF. CDR3 sequence (DNA): TGTGCCAGCAGCCCCCTAGCGGGAGTAAACTCGGTGGGTTCCTACAATGAGCAGTTCTTC.

The rearrangement joins TRBV18 to TRBJ2-5; no clear D. The CDR3 runs to 15 residues. Germline V gene lookup returns CDR1 KGHSH and CDR2 LQKENI. V dropped 3 bases and J dropped 2 bases, with 13 bases sitting between them. The CDR3 DNA reads as TGTGCCAGCTCACCCCAAACGGCCAGACAAGAGACCCAGTACTTC. Amino acids: CASSPQTARQETQYF.

This clone was counted many times. The CDR3, as DNA: TGTGCCAGCAGCGCAGACCCGGGACTAGCGACCGATACGCAGTATTTT. Translation: CASSADPGLATDTQYF. The chain has TRBV9 and TRBJ2-3, with 10 bases aligning to TRBD2. The CDR3 loop spans 16 amino acids. Germline-derived CDR1 and CDR2 are SGDLS and YYNGEE. The V and J ends lost 3 bases and 6 bases, in that order; junction bases with no gene match: 10.

This clone was observed at least ten times. The chain is built from TRBV7-8 and TRBJ2-7; 11 bases line up with TRBD2. Germline trimming cut 8 bases from V and 4 bases from J; bases unmatched to any gene: 10. The CDR3 extends over 15 amino acids. Germline CDR1 SGHVS, CDR2 FQNEAQ. The CDR3 sequence is CASGGLAGMRYEQYF. CDR3 bases: TGTGCCAGCGGCGGACTAGCGGGCATGCGGTACGAGCAGTACTTC. The full variable domain, in which reference TRBV7-8 and TRBJ2-7 provide the parts outside the CDR3, is GAGVSQSPRYKVAKRGQDVALRCDPISGHVSLFWYQQALGQGPEFLTYFQNEAQLDKSGLPSDRFFAERPEGSVSTLKIQRTQQEDSAVYLCASGGLAGMRYEQYFGPGTRLTVT.

In its sample, this clone was seen a few times. The chain couples TRBV29-1 to TRBJ2-1, with TRBD2 matching 7 bases. J gave up 7 bases and V 4 bases, and 7 bases lay outside the gene matches. The CDR3 contains 13 residues. Germline loops: CDR1 SQVTM, CDR2 ANQGSEA. CDR3 DNA: TGCAGCGTTGGCCGGGAGGTGGGGAATGAGCAGTTCTTC. Amino acid sequence: CSVGREVGNEQFF.

This clone was found many times. V usage is TRBV4-2 and J usage is TRBJ2-7; the D is unclear. The germline V gene has CDR1 LGHNA and CDR2 YNFKEQ. The CDR3 contains 16 residues. V was cut by 4 bases and J by 5 bases, with 21 bases left in between. This chain's CDR3 is CASSPDWTATSHEQYF. The CDR3 bases are TGTGCCAGCAGCCCAGATTGGACGGCCACTTCTCACGAGCAGTACTTC.

The chain recombines TRBV27 with TRBJ2-7, with a possible D match to TRBD2 (6 bases). This CDR3 has 14 residues. V lost 2 bases and J lost 2, with 10 bases in between. Germline assignment: CDR1 MNHEY and CDR2 SMNVEV (reference sequence). CDR3 bases: TGTGCCAGCAGTTTAGAGCGGGTCCCCTACGAGCAGTACTTC. Translated, it gives CASSLERVPYEQYF.

V and J are TRBV5-4 and TRBJ2-3; D ambiguous. Germline V gene sequence: CDR1 SGHNT, CDR2 YYREEE (reference sequence). Trimming removed 5 bases at V and 0 bases at J, with 7 bases between. The CDR3 length is 13 residues. The CDR3: CASRPGSTDTQYF. CDR3 DNA sequence: TGTGCCAGCAGGCCCGGGAGCACAGATACGCAGTATTTT.

The chain joins TRBV27 to TRBJ2-5, with 9 bases that match TRBD2. The V and J ends lost 5 bases and 4 bases, in that order; junction bases with no gene match: 11. CDR1 is MNHEY and CDR2 is SMNVEV in the germline V gene (reference sequence). The CDR3 has 16 amino acids. The CDR3 protein is CASSLIAGERAETQYF. CDR3 bases: TGTGCCAGCAGTCTTATAGCGGGAGAGCGGGCAGAGACCCAGTACTTC.